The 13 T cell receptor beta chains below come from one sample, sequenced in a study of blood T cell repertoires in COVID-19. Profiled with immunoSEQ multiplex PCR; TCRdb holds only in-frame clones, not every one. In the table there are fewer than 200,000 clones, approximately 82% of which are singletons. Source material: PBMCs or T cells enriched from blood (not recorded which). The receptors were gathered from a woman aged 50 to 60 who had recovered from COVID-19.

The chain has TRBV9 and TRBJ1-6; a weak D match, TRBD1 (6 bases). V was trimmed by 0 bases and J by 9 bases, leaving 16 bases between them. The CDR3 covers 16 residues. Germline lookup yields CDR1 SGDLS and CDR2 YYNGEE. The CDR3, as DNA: TGTGCCAGCAGCGTAGAGTATCCGGGGGGCGGTTCACCCCTCCACTTT. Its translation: CASSVEYPGGGSPLHF.

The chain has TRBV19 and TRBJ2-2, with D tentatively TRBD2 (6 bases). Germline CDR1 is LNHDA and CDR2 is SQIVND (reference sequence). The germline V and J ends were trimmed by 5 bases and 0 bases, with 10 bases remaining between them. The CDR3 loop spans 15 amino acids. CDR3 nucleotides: TGTGCCAGTAGTCCCCGGGGGTCGAACACCGGGGAGCTGTTTTTT. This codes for CASSPRGSNTGELFF.

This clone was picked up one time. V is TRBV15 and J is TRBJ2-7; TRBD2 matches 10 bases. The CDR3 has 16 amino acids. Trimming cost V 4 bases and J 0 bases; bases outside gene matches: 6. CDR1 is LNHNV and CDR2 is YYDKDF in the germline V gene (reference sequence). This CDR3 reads CATSTAGGSRSYEQYV. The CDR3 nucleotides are TGTGCCACCAGCACAGCGGGAGGGTCGCGCTCCTACGAGCAGTACGTC.

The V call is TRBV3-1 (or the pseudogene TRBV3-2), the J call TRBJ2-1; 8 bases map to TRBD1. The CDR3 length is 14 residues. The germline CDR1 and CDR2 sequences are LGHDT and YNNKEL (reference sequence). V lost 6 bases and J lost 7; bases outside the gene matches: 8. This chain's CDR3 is CASRATGVWNEQFF. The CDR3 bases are TGTGCCAGCAGGGCGACAGGGGTTTGGAATGAGCAGTTCTTC.

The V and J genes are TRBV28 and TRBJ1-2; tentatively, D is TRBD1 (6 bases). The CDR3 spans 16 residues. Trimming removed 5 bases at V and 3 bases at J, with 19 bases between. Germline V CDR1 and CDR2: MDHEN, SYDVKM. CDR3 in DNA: TGTGCCAGCAGTATAGCGGGGGCCGCAAGGGACTATGGCTACACCTTC. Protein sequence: CASSIAGAARDYGYTF.

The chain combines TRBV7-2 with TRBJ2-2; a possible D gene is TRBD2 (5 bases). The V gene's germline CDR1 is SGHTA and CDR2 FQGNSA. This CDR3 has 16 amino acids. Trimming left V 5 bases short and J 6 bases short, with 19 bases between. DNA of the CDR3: TGTGCCAGCAGCAGCTCGGGATTTCTTGTGGCCGGGGAGCTGTTTTTT. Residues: CASSSSGFLVAGELFF.

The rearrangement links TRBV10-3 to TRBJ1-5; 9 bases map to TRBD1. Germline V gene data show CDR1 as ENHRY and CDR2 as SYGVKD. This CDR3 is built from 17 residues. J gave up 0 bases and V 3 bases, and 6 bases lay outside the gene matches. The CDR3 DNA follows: TGTGCCATCAGTGAAAGGACAGGGGTCTCTAGCAATCAGCCCCAGCATTTT. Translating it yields CAISERTGVSSNQPQHF.

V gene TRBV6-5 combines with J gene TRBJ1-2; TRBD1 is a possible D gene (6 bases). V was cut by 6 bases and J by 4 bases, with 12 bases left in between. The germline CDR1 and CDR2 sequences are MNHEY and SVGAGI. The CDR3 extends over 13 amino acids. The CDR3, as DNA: TGTGCCAGCAGCGCACAGGGAGTCTATGGCTACACCTTC. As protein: CASSAQGVYGYTF.

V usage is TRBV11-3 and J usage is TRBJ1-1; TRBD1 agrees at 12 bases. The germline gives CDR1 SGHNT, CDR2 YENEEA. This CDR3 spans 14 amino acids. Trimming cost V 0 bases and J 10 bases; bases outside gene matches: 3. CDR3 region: CASSLDGTGGSAFF. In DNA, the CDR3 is TGTGCCAGCAGCTTAGATGGGACAGGGGGCTCAGCTTTCTTT.

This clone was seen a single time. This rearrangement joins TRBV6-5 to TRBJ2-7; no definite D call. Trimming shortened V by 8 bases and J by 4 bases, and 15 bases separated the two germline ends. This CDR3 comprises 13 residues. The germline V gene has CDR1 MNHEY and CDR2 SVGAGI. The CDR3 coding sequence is TGTGCCAGCGAATCGCGGAGTCCTTACGAGCAGTACGTC. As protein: CASESRSPYEQYV.

The CDR3 DNA follows: TGTGCCAGCAGTTTGACAGGTACACCTTATGGCTACACCTTC. Translating it yields CASSLTGTPYGYTF. This chain connects TRBV28 to TRBJ1-2; possible D gene TRBD1, 6 bases. The V end lost 3 bases, the J end lost 5 bases, and 13 bases lay between the germline ends. The germline V gene encodes CDR1 MDHEN and CDR2 SYDVKM. The CDR3 is made up of 14 amino acids.

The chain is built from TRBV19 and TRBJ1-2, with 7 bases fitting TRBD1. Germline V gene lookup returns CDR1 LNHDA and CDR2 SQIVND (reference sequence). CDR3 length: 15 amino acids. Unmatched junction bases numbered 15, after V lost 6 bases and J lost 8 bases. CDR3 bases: TGTGCCAGTAGCAGATCTGGACAGGTGAAAGGAGGCTACACCTTC. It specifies CASSRSGQVKGGYTF.

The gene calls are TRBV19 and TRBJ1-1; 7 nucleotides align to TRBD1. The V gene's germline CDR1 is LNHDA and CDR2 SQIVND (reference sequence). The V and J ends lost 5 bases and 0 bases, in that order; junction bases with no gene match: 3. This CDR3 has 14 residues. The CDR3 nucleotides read TGTGCCAGTAGTTTACAGGGGCTGAACACTGAAGCTTTCTTT. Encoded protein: CASSLQGLNTEAFF.